The following is a T cell receptor (beta chain) sequence with its context. The antigen this receptor binds is unknown. Qualities for individual bases were not recorded, and no much larger clone is one base off. The data belong to a study of CD8+ T cells in alopecia areata (dated 2018 in TCRdb). In the study overall: Treated patients were enrolled in an open-label pilot trial of oral tofacitinib at 5 to 10 mg twice daily for moderate-to-severe alopecia areata. Patients stayed on tofacitinib for 6 to 18 months and then had 6 months of follow-up off drug so that delayed response and recurrence could be assessed. High-throughput TCRbeta sequencing was used to examine T cell clonal expansion in alopecia areata in both the C3H/HeJ mouse model and human patients. Scalp tissue and sorted CD4+ and CD8+ peripheral blood T cells from patchy and totalis/universalis alopecia areata patients and from healthy controls were covered by human TCRbeta sequencing. Biopsies were taken from tofacitinib-treated patients at baseline and again at 4 and 24 weeks into treatment, and several of those patients also had a later scalp biopsy. Scalp clonality was compared across normal scalp (n=4), patchy alopecia areata scalp (n=8), and alopecia totalis/universalis scalp (n=8). RNA was extracted with the PAXgene miRNA kit for fixed scalp, the miRNeasy kit for PBMCs, and the RNeasy kit for mouse skin. immunoSEQ multiplex PCR using 35 Vbeta forward primers and 13 Jbeta reverse primers was used to amplify TCRbeta CDR3 regions.

The library was generated by the immunoSEQ multiplex PCR assay. To provide template for TCR sequencing, every sample had RNA extracted and reverse transcribed into cDNA. SuperScript III was used for first-strand cDNA synthesis, primed with a 2:1 mix of oligo-dT and random hexamers. Amplification bias was assessed with a synthetic immune receptor repertoire, and residual bias was removed computationally. Regarding the original processing steps: Raw reads were preprocessed to remove errors, and CDR3 was defined by IMGT conventions from the conserved cysteine to phenylalanine. Clonality was calculated as 1 minus Shannon entropy normalized by log2 of the number of productive unique TCRs. Whether scalp clones were CD4 or CD8 was inferred by matching scalp TCRbeta sequences against CD4 and CD8 repertoires sorted from blood. TCRdb provides this immuneACCESS table in a form limited to in-frame rearrangements. Some clones are lacking; in checked studies, under half of them reflect an unresolved V gene, and why the rest are absent is not known. V and J calls and clone size are copied from that table; D and trimming were computed from the DNA. The sample table lists approximately 61,000 clones, about 96% of them with a count of one. Of the sample, under 30% falls within the top ten clones.

The meaning of the sample's time point label: baseline before oral tofacitinib. From alopecia areata patients, peripheral blood was collected along with lesional scalp punch biopsies. PBMCs were isolated by density centrifugation and stained for CD3, CD4 and CD8, after which CD4+ and CD8+ T cells were sorted on a FACSAria. Spanning cysteine to phenylalanine, the CDR3 consists of 11 amino acids. Only the CDR3 part of the read is kept: 33 bases, read in frame from the first base. The germline V gene encodes CDR1 MNHNS and CDR2 SASEGT. Relative to germline, V is 7 bases shorter and J is 7 bases shorter, with 10 bases between their ends. Points the paper makes about the study in general: Scalp TCR repertoire analysis is complicated because resident alphabeta T cells in normal human skin are also sequenced, whereas mouse skin is dominated by gammadelta T cells. TCR sequences shared between patients were less clear than in mice, possibly partly because of HLA diversity in the patient population. Compared with normal scalp, lesional scalp, particularly in alopecia totalis/universalis, had higher clonality and more expanded CD8+ clones, which suggests antigenic drive.

Sample: CD8+ T cells sorted from blood, taken at week 0. This sequence was found in a human donor with alopecia areata. The sequence links TRBV6-1 to TRBJ1-1, with the identity of the D gene unclear. The CDR3 sequence is CASIYGGEAFF. The bases read TGTGCCAGCATCTACGGAGGTGAAGCTTTCTTT.